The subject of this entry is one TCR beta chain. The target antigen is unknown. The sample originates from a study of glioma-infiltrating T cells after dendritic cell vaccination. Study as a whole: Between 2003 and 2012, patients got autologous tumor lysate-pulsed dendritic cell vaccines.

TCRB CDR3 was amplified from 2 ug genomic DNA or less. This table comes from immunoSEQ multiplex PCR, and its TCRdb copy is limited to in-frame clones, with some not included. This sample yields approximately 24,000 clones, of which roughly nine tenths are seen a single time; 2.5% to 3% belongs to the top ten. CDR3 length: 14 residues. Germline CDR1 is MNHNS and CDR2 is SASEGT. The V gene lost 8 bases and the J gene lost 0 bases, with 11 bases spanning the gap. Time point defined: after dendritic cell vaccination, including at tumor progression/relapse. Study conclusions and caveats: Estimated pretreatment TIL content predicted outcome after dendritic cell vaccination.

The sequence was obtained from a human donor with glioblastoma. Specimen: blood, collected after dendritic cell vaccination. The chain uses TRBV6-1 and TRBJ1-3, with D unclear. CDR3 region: CASRLSISGNTIYF. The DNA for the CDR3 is TGTGCCAGCCGCCTGAGCATCTCTGGAAACACCATATATTTT.